The 28 T cell receptor beta chains below all came from one sample that was sequenced in a study of OX40 agonist ivuxolimab in advanced cancers. Sequencing used immunoSEQ multiplex PCR; TCRdb keeps in-frame clones, though not all of them. The repertoire holds about 98,000 clones, 70% to 90% seen once, with around 0.82% in the top ten. This specimen was CD4+ or CD8+ T cells sorted from blood, taken in a trial of the OX40 agonist ivuxolimab. Receptors were obtained from an adult with an advanced solid tumor such as melanoma, head and neck, liver or kidney cancer.

The V call is TRBV28, the J call TRBJ2-7; 7 bases are shared with TRBD1. The germline V gene encodes CDR1 MDHEN and CDR2 SYDVKM. Trimming took 6 bases from V and 12 from J; bases not matched to a gene: 17. The CDR3 has 14 residues. CDR3 loop: CASSPYLDRDSRYF. CDR3 nucleotides: TGTGCCAGCAGCCCCTACCTGGACCGGGACAGTAGGTACTTC.

The gene calls are TRBV19 and TRBJ2-7; no definite D call. Germline values: CDR1 LNHDA, CDR2 SQIVND (reference sequence). The CDR3 spans 15 residues. The germline V and J ends were trimmed by 5 bases and 1 base, with 15 bases remaining between them. The CDR3 DNA reads as TGTGCCAGTAGTTCCTTCCTACTTGGTTCCTACGAGCAGTACTTC. Its translation is CASSSFLLGSYEQYF.

The chain recombines TRBV14 with TRBJ1-1; TRBD1 is a possible D gene (6 bases). Trimming shortened V by 3 bases and J by 3 bases, and 11 bases separated the two germline ends. CDR3 length: 14 residues. In germline, CDR1 is SGHDN, CDR2 FVKESK. The DNA for the CDR3 is TGTGCCAGCAGCCAGGGAACAGGGTACACTGAAGCTTTCTTT. Its translation: CASSQGTGYTEAFF. Complete variable domain (other parts from reference TRBV14 and TRBJ1-1): EAGVTQFPSHSVIEKGQTVTLRCDPISGHDNLYWYRRVMGKEIKFLLHFVKESKQDESGMPNNRFLAERTGGTYSTLKVQPAELEDSGVYFCASSQGTGYTEAFFGQGTRLTVV.

CDR3 coding DNA: TGTGCCAGCAGTGAAGCCACAGGCCTATCTTGGGGCACCATATATTTT. This encodes CASSEATGLSWGTIYF. V usage is TRBV6-1 and J usage is TRBJ1-3; a weak D match, TRBD1 (5 bases). Germline V CDR1 and CDR2: MNHNS, SASEGT. The CDR3 has 16 residues. Trimming stripped 0 bases from V and 9 bases from J, with 18 bases between.

J is TRBJ2-5 and V is TRBV2; D gene uncertain. Per the germline V gene, CDR1 is SNHLY and CDR2 is FYNNEI. The germline V and J ends were trimmed by 2 bases and 1 base, with 11 bases remaining between them. This CDR3 has 15 residues. CDR3 region: CASSEMGFGQETQYF. The DNA of the CDR3 is TGTGCCAGCAGTGAAATGGGATTTGGCCAAGAGACCCAGTACTTC.

This clone was recorded many times. V gene TRBV2 combines with J gene TRBJ2-7, with 13 positions matching TRBD2. The CDR3 consists of 14 residues. The V gene end was trimmed by 7 bases and the J gene end by 6 bases; junction bases not matched to a gene: 6. In germline, CDR1 is SNHLY, CDR2 FYNNEI. The chain's CDR3 is CASIPGLAGSEQYF. For the CDR3, the DNA is TGTGCCAGCATCCCGGGACTAGCGGGATCCGAGCAGTACTTC. Filled out from reference TRBV2 and TRBJ2-7, the complete variable domain reads EPEVTQTPSHQVTQMGQEVILRCVPISNHLYFYWYRQILGQKVEFLVSFYNNEISEKSEIFDDQFSVERPDGSNFTLKIRSTKLEDSAMYFCASIPGLAGSEQYFGPGTRLTVT.

This clone was seen more than once but under ten times. The chain combines TRBV28 with TRBJ2-3; D perhaps matches TRBD2 (5 bases). The germline CDR1 and CDR2 sequences are MDHEN and SYDVKM. The CDR3 spans 14 residues. V was shortened by 2 bases and J by 4 bases, with 10 bases between the two germline ends. DNA of the CDR3: TGTGCCAGCAGTTTAAGAGGGATCGCAGATACGCAGTATTTT. Translated: CASSLRGIADTQYF.

The table lists this clone with a few counts. This chain connects TRBV11-3 to TRBJ2-2, with 11 bases lining up with TRBD2. CDR3 length: 16 residues. Germline V gene data show CDR1 as SGHNT and CDR2 as YENEEA. V was clipped by 5 bases and J by 7 bases; unmatched bases: 9. The CDR3 DNA reads TGTGCCAGCAGCCTCCATGGACTAGCGGGTGGCGGGGAGCTGTTTTTT. Protein: CASSLHGLAGGGELFF.

This chain links TRBV27 with TRBJ1-1; D remains unclear. V lost 3 bases to trimming and J lost 0 bases, with 8 bases between them. The germline CDR1 and CDR2 sequences are MNHEY and SMNVEV (reference sequence). This CDR3 is 14 amino acids long. CDR3 DNA sequence: TGTGCCAGCAGTTTTAGTGGAATGAACACTGAAGCTTTCTTT. It codes for CASSFSGMNTEAFF.

This clone was detected once. This chain uses TRBV11-2 with TRBJ1-1; TRBD1 is a possible D gene (6 bases). Germline CDR1 is SGHAT and CDR2 is FQNNGV. This CDR3 has 13 residues. Between the trimmed V and J ends, which lost 8 bases and 3 bases, there was a span of 13 bases. CDR3 sequence (DNA): TGTGCCAGCGCCGCGGGGGGCTACACTGAAGCTTTCTTT. It codes for CASAAGGYTEAFF.

This clone occurred a few times. The J gene is TRBJ1-2, the V gene TRBV14, with 10 bases identical to TRBD1. Germline V gene data show CDR1 as SGHDN and CDR2 as FVKESK. J was trimmed by 6 bases and V by 8 bases; bases with no gene match: 6. The CDR3 sequence is 13 residues long. The CDR3 coding sequence is TGTGCCAGCCGGGACAGGGGTCGGGATGGCTACACCTTC. As protein: CASRDRGRDGYTF.

This rearrangement joins TRBV10-3 to TRBJ1-1, with a weak D call TRBD1 (5 bases). Looked up from germline, CDR1 is ENHRY and CDR2 is SYGVKD. There are 14 residues in the CDR3. V lost 0 bases and J 1 base, leaving 6 bases between the germline ends. The CDR3 DNA is TGTGCCATCAGTGAGTCTAGGGGGAACACTGAAGCTTTCTTT. Amino acids: CAISESRGNTEAFF.

This chain joins TRBV19 and TRBJ1-5; no definite D call. Germline CDR1 reads LNHDA; CDR2 reads SQIVND (reference sequence). CDR3 length: 15 residues. With 5 bases removed from V and 2 bases from J, the gap between germline ends came to 13 bases. The CDR3 protein is CASSSGLGGNQPQHF. CDR3 coding DNA: TGTGCCAGTAGTTCAGGCCTTGGGGGCAATCAGCCCCAGCATTTT. Complete variable domain (other parts from reference TRBV19 and TRBJ1-5): DGGITQSPKYLFRKEGQNVTLSCEQNLNHDAMYWYRQDPGQGLRLIYYSQIVNDFQKGDIAEGYSVSREKKESFPLTVTSAQKNPTAFYLCASSSGLGGNQPQHFGDGTRLSIL.

This sequence joins TRBV4-3 and TRBJ2-2; D is ambiguous. V dropped 6 bases and J dropped 4 bases, with 6 bases sitting between them. Germline CDR1 and CDR2: LGHNA and YSLEER. This CDR3 contains 12 residues. The CDR3 loop reads CASRLFTGELFF. The CDR3 DNA sequence: TGCGCCAGCAGGCTCTTCACCGGGGAGCTGTTTTTT.

The chain links TRBV18 to TRBJ2-5; D call uncertain. The CDR3 runs to 13 residues. V was pared by 0 bases and J by 1 base, with 3 bases between. The germline V gene encodes CDR1 KGHSH and CDR2 LQKENI. Written as DNA, the CDR3 is TGTGCCAGCTCACCACCGGTCCAAGAGACCCAGTACTTC. It translates to CASSPPVQETQYF.

By share, this clone counts as medium-sized (0.01 to 0.1%). The rearrangement joins TRBV7-9 to TRBJ1-1; 7 nucleotides line up with TRBD1. Germline trimming cut 5 bases from V and 3 bases from J; bases unmatched to any gene: 6. This CDR3 spans 14 amino acids. Per germline, CDR1 SEHNR and CDR2 FQNEAQ (reference sequence). CDR3 in amino acids: CASSLTGADTEAFF. CDR3 nucleotides: TGTGCCAGCAGCCTCACAGGGGCGGACACTGAAGCTTTCTTT. The variable domain in full, completed from reference TRBV7-9 and TRBJ1-1, reads DTGVSQNPRHKITKRGQNVTFRCDPISEHNRLYWYRQTLGQGPEFLTYFQNEAQLEKSRLLSDRFSAERPKGSFSTLEIQRTEQGDSAMYLCASSLTGADTEAFFGQGTRLTVV.

The rearrangement uses TRBV27 and TRBJ2-1; TRBD2 aligns across 9 bases. The trim removed 3 bases at V and 9 bases at J, leaving 12 bases unmatched. CDR3 size: 16 residues. Germline V lookup: CDR1 MNHEY, CDR2 SMNVEV (reference sequence). For the CDR3, the DNA is TGTGCCAGCAGTTTGGCGGCGGTTAGCGGGAGCGGTGAGCAGTTCTTC. Protein product: CASSLAAVSGSGEQFF.

V gene TRBV19 combines with J gene TRBJ1-1; D gene unclear. This CDR3 has 14 amino acids. Trimming stripped 1 base from V and 4 bases from J, with 10 bases between. The germline V gene has CDR1 LNHDA and CDR2 SQIVND (reference sequence). The CDR3 is CASSIVEGSTEAFF. The CDR3 DNA sequence: TGTGCCAGTAGTATAGTTGAGGGAAGCACTGAAGCTTTCTTT.

The chain uses TRBV4-2 and TRBJ2-1, with 10 nucleotides matching TRBD2. The germline CDR1 and CDR2 sequences are LGHNA and YNFKEQ. CDR3 length equals 17 residues. J lost 3 bases, V lost 4 bases, and 9 bases had no gene match. The CDR3 DNA sequence: TGTGCCAGCAGCCCGAGCAGTAAGCGGGAGGGCTACAATGAGCAGTTCTTC. Translation gives CASSPSSKREGYNEQFF.

This sequence joins TRBV29-1 and TRBJ1-2, with 7 nucleotides matching TRBD1. Germline V gene data show CDR1 as SQVTM and CDR2 as ANQGSEA. The length of the CDR3 is 13 residues. The trim removed 3 bases at V and 3 bases at J, leaving 4 bases unmatched. The DNA for the CDR3 is TGCAGCGTTGAGGGACAGAGCTACTATGGCTACACCTTC. Encoded protein: CSVEGQSYYGYTF.

The chain carries TRBV2 and TRBJ1-5; 11 nucleotides line up with TRBD1. CDR3 size: 13 residues. V lost 8 bases, J lost 7 bases, and 4 bases stayed unmatched. From germline, CDR1 is SNHLY and CDR2 FYNNEI. The CDR3 spells CASGGTGGQPQHF. The CDR3 nucleotides are TGTGCCAGCGGAGGGACAGGGGGACAGCCCCAGCATTTT.

V and J are TRBV5-1 and TRBJ2-7; 9 nucleotides agree with TRBD1. After removal of 3 bases from V and 8 bases from J, the junction contained 12 bases not matched to a gene. Germline CDR1 and CDR2: SGHRS and YFSETQ. The CDR3 extends over 15 amino acids. The CDR3 nucleotides read TGCGCCAGCAGCTCCTACGGGACAGGGCTCGGGAAGCAGTACTTC. Protein product: CASSSYGTGLGKQYF.

The genes are TRBV5-8 and TRBJ1-5, with 12 positions matching TRBD1. Germline-derived CDR1 and CDR2 are SGHTS and YDEGEE. The CDR3 has 15 amino acids. The trim removed 3 bases at V and 5 bases at J, leaving 3 bases unmatched. CDR3 in amino acids: CASSSGTGGHQPQHF. CDR3 coding DNA: TGTGCCAGCAGCTCCGGGACAGGGGGCCATCAGCCCCAGCATTTT. The whole variable domain, remainder taken from reference TRBV5-8 and TRBJ1-5, is EAGVTQSPTHLIKTRGQQATLRCSPISGHTSVYWYQQALGLGLQFLLWYDEGEERNRGNFPPRFSGRQFPNYSSELNVNALELEDSALYLCASSSGTGGHQPQHFGDGTRLSIL.

The chain carries TRBV11-3 and TRBJ1-2; no definite D call. The germline CDR1 and CDR2 sequences are SGHNT and YENEEA. The length of the CDR3 is 11 residues. The ends were cut back, 0 bases at V and 8 bases at J, with 4 bases in the middle. The CDR3 coding sequence is TGTGCCAGCAGCTTAGAATGGGGCTACACCTTC. This codes for CASSLEWGYTF.

The V and J genes are TRBV11-2 and TRBJ2-3, with 12 bases aligning to TRBD2. CDR1 and CDR2 from the germline V gene are SGHAT and FQNNGV. Trimming took 6 bases from V and 2 from J; bases not matched to a gene: 15. The length of the CDR3 is 19 residues. CDR3: CASRSLRTSGKRTTDTQYF. The CDR3 DNA reads as TGTGCCAGCAGATCTTTACGGACTAGCGGGAAAAGAACCACAGATACGCAGTATTTT.

This clone was detected once. The chain combines TRBV30 with TRBJ2-2; D gene uncertain. The germline gives CDR1 GTSNPN, CDR2 SVGIG (reference sequence). The V gene lost 2 bases and the J gene lost 2 bases, with 6 bases spanning the gap. The CDR3 runs to 13 residues. CDR3 residues: CAWSSDNTGELFF. CDR3 nucleotide sequence: TGTGCCTGGAGTTCCGATAACACCGGGGAGCTGTTTTTT.

The V call is TRBV11-2, the J call TRBJ2-7; no clear D. CDR1 is SGHAT, CDR2 FQNNGV, per germline. The CDR3 loop spans 15 amino acids. The V end was cut by 4 bases, the J end by 2 bases, with 15 bases between. The CDR3 coding sequence is TGTGCCAGCAGCTCCCCTAGAGGATATCCCTACGAGCAGTACGTC. As protein: CASSSPRGYPYEQYV.

The V gene is TRBV4-1, the J gene TRBJ2-1; 7 positions agree with TRBD1. This CDR3 has 14 residues. Germline V lookup: CDR1 MGHRA, CDR2 YSYEKL. Unmatched junction bases numbered 7, after V lost 2 bases and J lost 9 bases. The DNA for the CDR3 is TGCGCCAGCAGCCAACCGACAGGGAATAGTGAGCAGTTCTTC. Translation gives CASSQPTGNSEQFF.